These 9 T cell receptor beta chains originate from one sample sequenced in a study of T cells after posttransplantation cyclophosphamide. Sequencing used immunoSEQ multiplex PCR; TCRdb keeps in-frame clones, though not all of them. The top ten hold 3.1% of the sample, which has tens of thousands of clones, around 91% seen once. Sequenced: PBMCs. The source is a woman aged 45-59 years in good health and a related stem cell transplant donor.

The chain links TRBV18 to TRBJ2-2; 15 bases align to TRBD2. CDR1 and CDR2 (germline): KGHSH, LQKENI. The CDR3 has 19 residues. J was trimmed by 4 bases and V by 3 bases; bases with no gene match: 9. CDR3 in DNA: TGTGCCAGCTCACCCACGTCGGGACTAGCGGGAGGAGGCACCGGGGAGCTGTTTTTT. Protein: CASSPTSGLAGGGTGELFF.

The rearrangement joins TRBV27 to TRBJ2-7, with D maybe TRBD2 (5 bases). Between the trimmed V and J ends, which lost 5 bases and 5 bases, there was a span of 19 bases. The CDR3 contains 15 residues. Germline CDR1 is MNHEY and CDR2 is SMNVEV (reference sequence). The CDR3 DNA follows: TGTGCCAGCAGTGTTACGGGTACTAGTGGCCACGAGCAGTACTTC. The encoded protein is CASSVTGTSGHEQYF.

The chain carries TRBV25-1 and TRBJ1-1; D gene uncertain. The CDR3 loop spans 14 amino acids. CDR1 and CDR2 (germline): MGHDK, SYGVNS. Trimming took 7 bases from V and 3 from J, leaving 15 bases between them. CDR3 bases: TGTGCCAGCACCCAAACCGGGTGGGACACTGAAGCTTTCTTT. This encodes CASTQTGWDTEAFF.

The V call is TRBV9, the J call TRBJ1-3, with D maybe TRBD1 (6 bases). This CDR3 comprises 16 residues. V shed 0 bases and J shed 2 bases, with 12 bases lying between them. Per the germline V gene, CDR1 is SGDLS and CDR2 is YYNGEE. For the CDR3, the DNA is TGTGCCAGCAGCGTAGGGGGAACAGGGACTGGAAACACCATATATTTT. This encodes CASSVGGTGTGNTIYF. Together with reference TRBV9 and TRBJ1-3, the CDR3 gives the full variable domain: DSGVTQTPKHLITATGQRVTLRCSPRSGDLSVYWYQQSLDQGLQFLIQYYNGEERAKGNILERFSAQQFPDLHSELNLSSLELGDSALYFCASSVGGTGTGNTIYFGEGSWLTVV.

The chain couples TRBV2 to TRBJ2-3; TRBD2 aligns across 9 bases. The ends lost 6 bases at V and 1 base at J; junction bases unmatched: 2. This CDR3 has 14 residues. From germline, CDR1 is SNHLY and CDR2 FYNNEI. Here the CDR3 reads CASRERGGTDTQYF. In DNA form, the CDR3 reads TGTGCCAGCAGGGAGCGGGGGGGCACAGATACGCAGTATTTT.

A remark on this clone: Mismatch with germline at one junction end may stem from a read error. The chain carries TRBV28 and TRBJ2-3; 7 nucleotides line up with TRBD2. There are 16 residues in the CDR3. Germline CDR1 is MDHEN and CDR2 is SYDVKM. The DNA of the CDR3 is TGTGCCAGCAGTCCGGGAGGACTAGGGGTCACAGATACGCCGTATTTT. Encoded protein: CASSPGGLGVTDTPYF.

CDR3 bases: TGTGCCAGCAGTGTCTTGGGGGCTCGGGGCGAGCAGTACTTC. This gives the protein CASSVLGARGEQYF. V gene TRBV2 combines with J gene TRBJ2-7, with D possibly TRBD1 on 6 matching bases. The CDR3 totals 14 residues. The germline V gene encodes CDR1 SNHLY and CDR2 FYNNEI. V dropped 4 bases and J dropped 6 bases, with 16 bases sitting between them.

The genes are TRBV18 and TRBJ1-5; unclear D gene. V shed 2 bases and J shed 1 base, with 6 bases lying between them. The CDR3 is made up of 14 amino acids. Looked up from germline, CDR1 is KGHSH and CDR2 is LQKENI. The CDR3, as DNA: TGTGCCAGCTCACCAGGAGCGAGCAATCAGCCCCAGCATTTT. Its protein product is CASSPGASNQPQHF. Filled out from reference TRBV18 and TRBJ1-5, the complete variable domain reads NAGVMQNPRHLVRRRGQEARLRCSPMKGHSHVYWYRQLPEEGLKFMVYLQKENIIDESGMPKERFSAEFPKEGPSILRIQQVVRGDSAAYFCASSPGASNQPQHFGDGTRLSIL.

J is TRBJ2-3 and V is TRBV4-1; 8 nucleotides align to TRBD1. Trimming took 3 bases from V and 5 from J; bases not matched to a gene: 10. This CDR3 comprises 16 residues. Looked up from germline, CDR1 is MGHRA and CDR2 is YSYEKL. This CDR3 reads CASSHQGTGAEDTQYF. The DNA for the CDR3 is TGCGCCAGCAGCCATCAGGGGACAGGAGCCGAAGATACGCAGTATTTT.